This is a list of T cell receptor beta chains from one sample in a study of T cells after yellow fever vaccination. Each CDR3 protein is one row after TCRdb ran MiXCR on the 5' RACE reads. Among about 150,000 distinct CDR3 sequences, approximately 6.6% were seen once, and the ten largest hold approximately 0.61%. Sequenced here: CD4+ T cells sorted from PBMCs, sampled 10 days after the yellow fever booster vaccination. Every receptor here comes from a man aged 25 to 45 who received the YFV17D yellow fever vaccine. Each CDR3 is given with its conserved first and last residue. A D gene is named only where the DNA matches it firmly. Clone sizes are given selectively: once, few, many, or a class where the clone is expanded.

v_gene	d_gene	abundance	j_gene	CDR3nt	CDR3aa
TRBV3-1	TRBD2	many	TRBJ2-1	TGTGCCAGCAGCCAAGGATGGCGGCTAGCGGGAGCCTACAATGAGCAGTTCTTC	CASSQGWRLAGAYNEQFF
TRBV29-1	TRBD1	many	TRBJ2-3	TGCAGCGCTAAACAGGGGGCTGGGACGCAGTATTTT	CSAKQGAGTQYF
TRBV5-1	.	.	TRBJ2-5	TGCGCCAGCAGCTTGGGCGGATTCGAAGAGAACCAGTACTTC	CASSLGGFEENQYF
TRBV21-1	.	many	TRBJ1-2	TGTGCCAGCAGCAAAGCGCAGGACTATGGCTACACCTTC	CASSKAQDYGYTF
TRBV24-1	.	many	TRBJ2-5	TGTGCCACCAGTGATCCCACGGGGCCGGGGACCCAGTACTTC	CATSDPTGPGTQYF
TRBV28	TRBD2	many	TRBJ2-7	TGTGCCAGCTCCAACGGGAGGCGGTACGAGCAGTACTTC	CASSNGRRYEQYF
TRBV20-1	.	many	TRBJ2-3	TGCAGTGCCCTAGAGAACAGGGCTAGCACAGATACGCAGTATTTT	CSALENRASTDTQYF
TRBV6-1	TRBD2	many	TRBJ2-5	TGTGCCAGCAGTCCCCAGGGCTATCAAGGCGGGAGACAAGAGACCCAGTACTTC	CASSPQGYQGGRQETQYF
TRBV12-3/TRBV12-4	.	few	TRBJ2-7	TGTGCCAGCAGCCTAGAGGGGGAGGGCCCGTACGAGCAGTACTTC	CASSLEGEGPYEQYF
TRBV11-2	.	many	TRBJ2-7	TGTGCCAGCAGCTTAGATTGGAGGGAGTTCTCTTACGAGCAGTACTTC	CASSLDWREFSYEQYF
TRBV9	.	many	TRBJ2-3	TGTGCCAGCAGCGCGACAGTAAAAGCAGATACGCAGTATTTT	CASSATVKADTQYF
TRBV14	.	many	TRBJ2-5	TGTGCCAGCAGCCAATTACAGTACCAAGAGACCCAGTACTTC	CASSQLQYQETQYF
TRBV7-2	TRBD1	many	TRBJ2-5	TGTGCCAGCAGCTCAAGACAGGGTGGGGAAGAGACCCAGTACTTC	CASSSRQGGEETQYF
TRBV21-1	.	many	TRBJ2-5	TGTGCCAGCAGACCGCTAGCGGGGGGGGAGACCCAGTACTTC	CASRPLAGGETQYF
TRBV20-1	.	.	TRBJ1-5	TGCAGTGCTGGTGGTGGGGGGGCCACACAGCCCCAGCATTTT	CSAGGGGATQPQHF
TRBV12-3/TRBV12-4	TRBD2	.	TRBJ2-1	TGTGCCAGCAGCCCCACGCGGGGGGGGACCTTTGATGAGCAGTTCTTC	CASSPTRGGTFDEQFF
TRBV2	.	many	TRBJ2-1	TGTGCCAGCAGTCCCCAGGGGAGCTCCTACAATGAGCAGTTCTTC	CASSPQGSSYNEQFF
TRBV11-2	.	many	TRBJ2-5	TGTGGGTGGGGACAAGGAGAGACCCAGTACTTC	CGWGQGETQYF
TRBV2	.	many	TRBJ2-5	TGTGCCAGCAGTGAGTGGGCGCCGACTTGGTCCCCAAGGTACCAAGAGACCCAGTACTTC	CASSEWAPTWSPRYQETQYF
TRBV4-1	TRBD1	.	TRBJ1-3	TGCGCCAGCAGCCAAGCTGACAGGGTCGAAAACACCATATATTTT	CASSQADRVENTIYF
TRBV20-1	TRBD2	many	TRBJ2-1	TGCAGTGCTAGACCTAGCGGGAGAGGAAGCGCCCGTTACAATGAGCAGTTCTTC	CSARPSGRGSARYNEQFF
TRBV7-9	TRBD1	many	TRBJ1-2	TGTGCCAGCAGCCCAAACCCGGGACAGCATGGCTACACCTTC	CASSPNPGQHGYTF
TRBV20-1	.	many	TRBJ2-7	TGCAGTGCTACCGGGAAGGACGAGCAGTACTTC	CSATGKDEQYF
TRBV5-4	.	few	TRBJ2-2	TGTGCCAGCAGCTTGACTGTCAGCACCGGGGAGCTGTTTTTT	CASSLTVSTGELFF
TRBV19	.	many	TRBJ2-3	TGTGCCAGTAGTATAGACCCGGACGGCACAGATACGCAGTATTTT	CASSIDPDGTDTQYF
TRBV28	.	many	TRBJ2-5	TGTGCCAGCAGTTTTGGAGGTATCCAAGAGACCCAGTACTTC	CASSFGGIQETQYF
TRBV12-3/TRBV12-4	.	many	TRBJ2-2	TGTGCCAGCAGTTTATTGGGGCCCGGGGAGCTGTTTTTT	CASSLLGPGELFF
TRBV2	TRBD2	many	TRBJ2-1	TGTGCCAGCAGTGAGCTTCGGACTAGGTACAATGAGCAGTTCTTC	CASSELRTRYNEQFF
TRBV29-1	.	few	TRBJ1-1	TGCAGCGTCCACCGTACACAGAACACTGAAGCTTTCTTT	CSVHRTQNTEAFF
TRBV20-1	TRBD1	many	TRBJ2-7	TGCAGTGCTAGGGACAGGAGTTTCGAGCAGTACTTC	CSARDRSFEQYF
TRBV5-1	.	many	TRBJ2-1	TGCGCCAGCAGCTTGGAGGCGGTCTCCTACAATGAGCAGTTCTTC	CASSLEAVSYNEQFF
TRBV5-1	.	many	TRBJ2-7	TGCGCCAGCAGCTTACGGGGCGAGCAGTACTTC	CASSLRGEQYF
TRBV7-2	.	few	TRBJ2-5	TGTGCCAGCAGCTACCCGACAGGAGGCGAGACCCAGTACTTC	CASSYPTGGETQYF
TRBV7-9	TRBD1	few	TRBJ2-1	TGTGCCAGCAGCTTAGGGAGACAGGGAAACAATGAGCAGTTCTTC	CASSLGRQGNNEQFF
TRBV2	.	many	TRBJ2-7	TGTGCCAGCGGACGAGCGGCCCCCTACGAGCAGTACTTC	CASGRAAPYEQYF
TRBV12-3/TRBV12-4	.	many	TRBJ2-1	TGTGCCAGCAGTTACAGGGTAGGTGAGCAGTTCTTC	CASSYRVGEQFF
TRBV18	TRBD2	many	TRBJ2-7	TGTGCCAGCTCACCAGGGCTAGCGGGAGGAGGCGAGCAGTACTTC	CASSPGLAGGGEQYF
TRBV19	.	.	TRBJ1-2	TGTGCCAGTAATAAGGGGACCTATGGCTACACCTTC	CASNKGTYGYTF
TRBV7-9	TRBD1	many	TRBJ1-6	TGTGCCAGCAGCTTAGCCGGGACAGGGGGTTTAATTTCACCCCTCCACTTT	CASSLAGTGGLISPLHF
TRBV7-2	.	.	TRBJ1-5	TGTGCCAGCAGCTCGCTAACCTTCCCCCAGCATTTT	CASSSLTFPQHF
TRBV2	.	many	TRBJ2-1	TGTGCCAGTAATATACAGGGCAGGTTAGATGAGCAGTTCTTC	CASNIQGRLDEQFF
TRBV7-6	.	many	TRBJ2-5	TGTGCCAGCAGCTTATCCCGGAGGGTACAAGAGACCCAGTACTTC	CASSLSRRVQETQYF